The next 28 T cell receptor beta chains were all read from a single sample in a study of shared clonotypes between healthy human individuals. CD45RO-negative cells were positively selected for CCR7, leaving out terminally differentiated effector memory CD45RA+ cells. Using immunoSEQ multiplex PCR, the repertoire was profiled, and TCRdb retains in-frame clones only, with some absent. The sample carries hundreds of thousands of clones, roughly 95% recorded once. The material sequenced was naive CD8+ T cells sorted from blood. The receptors originated from a woman under 40 in good health.

The chain employs TRBV28 and TRBJ2-5, with D perhaps matching TRBD1 or TRBD2 (5 bases each). The germline V gene encodes CDR1 MDHEN and CDR2 SYDVKM. Trimming shortened V by 4 bases and J by 11 bases, and 11 bases separated the two germline ends. The CDR3 spans 11 residues. In DNA, the CDR3 is TGTGCCAGCAGTTCCTTAGGGGAGCAGTACTTC. Translating gives CASSSLGEQYF.

This clone appeared once. V gene TRBV29-1 combines with J gene TRBJ2-5; D unresolved. TRBJ2-7 matches the DNA end more closely, so the J call is doubtful. The length of the CDR3 is 11 residues. CDR1 is SQVTM, CDR2 ANQGSEA, per germline. The CDR3 DNA follows: TGCAGCGCTGCCGAAGAGGACGAGCAGTACTTC. This sequence encodes CSAAEEDEQYF.

The genes are TRBV19 and TRBJ1-1, with no clear D. The CDR3 runs 13 residues. Trimming removed 6 bases at V and 2 bases at J, with 10 bases between. In germline, CDR1 is LNHDA, CDR2 SQIVND (reference sequence). The CDR3: CASREVENTEAFF. The DNA of the CDR3 is TGTGCCAGTAGGGAGGTGGAAAACACTGAAGCTTTCTTT.

The genes are TRBV7-9 and TRBJ2-3; D remains unclear. CDR3 length equals 16 residues. V lost 11 bases to trimming and J lost 2 bases, with 23 bases between them. The germline CDR1 and CDR2 sequences are SEHNR and FQNEAQ (reference sequence). The CDR3 DNA sequence: TGTGCCGCCTATACTCGGAACGGAGAGATCACAGATACGCAGTATTTT. Translated: CAAYTRNGEITDTQYF.

Concerning this clone itself: Distinct nucleotide sequences in the sample also encode this CDR3. V usage is TRBV28 and J usage is TRBJ2-7, with unresolved D. Trimming cost V 2 bases and J 2 bases, with 7 bases left between them. Germline V gene data show CDR1 as MDHEN and CDR2 as SYDVKM. The CDR3 covers 13 residues. For the CDR3, the DNA is TGTGCCAGCAGTTTAGGTAGAACCTACGAGCAGTACTTC. Amino acid sequence: CASSLGRTYEQYF.

The V gene is TRBV21-1, the J gene TRBJ1-2. TRBV21-1 is a documented pseudogene. The CDR3 length is 11 residues. The CDR3 sequence is CASSKMYGYTF. DNA for the CDR3: TGTGCCAGCAGCAAGATGTATGGCTACACCTTC.

The V call is TRBV29-1, the J call TRBJ2-1; D might be TRBD2 (5 bases). Trimming took 8 bases from V and 8 from J, leaving 10 bases between them. Germline CDR1 is SQVTM and CDR2 is ANQGSEA. CDR3 length: 10 amino acids. The CDR3, as DNA: TGCAGCTCCCTAGCAGATGAGCAGTTCTTC. It translates to CSSLADEQFF.

V is TRBV27 and J is TRBJ2-7; the match to TRBD2 covers 10 bases. CDR1 is MNHEY, CDR2 SMNVEV, per germline (reference sequence). V lost 10 bases, J lost 0 bases, and 3 bases stayed unmatched. The CDR3 runs 13 residues. The CDR3 region is CATAGGPSYEQYF. CDR3 DNA sequence: TGTGCCACAGCGGGAGGGCCCTCCTACGAGCAGTACTTC.

This clone was counted a single time. This sequence joins TRBV28 and TRBJ2-5; 13 bases fit TRBD2. The CDR3 loop spans 15 amino acids. The J segment lost 6 bases and the V segment lost 5 bases, leaving 6 bases of the junction unmatched. Germline CDR1 and CDR2: MDHEN and SYDVKM. The CDR3 coding sequence is TGTGCCAGCAGTGCACTAGCGGGAGGGCCGAAGACCCAGTACTTC. Translated, it gives CASSALAGGPKTQYF.

The chain couples TRBV10-2 to TRBJ1-1, with D possibly matching TRBD1 (5 bases). The CDR3 consists of 15 residues. Per the germline V gene, CDR1 is WSHSY and CDR2 is SAAADI. V lost 8 bases and J lost 1, with 17 bases in between. The CDR3 sequence: CASGPREGRNTEAFF. The CDR3 DNA is TGCGCCAGCGGCCCACGGGAGGGGAGGAACACTGAAGCTTTCTTT.

The V and J genes are TRBV5-1 and TRBJ2-1; 7 bases align to TRBD2. The CDR3 runs 18 residues. V lost 4 bases, J lost 0 bases, and 13 bases stayed unmatched. CDR1 is SGHRS and CDR2 is YFSETQ in the germline V gene. The CDR3 sequence is CASSASGTLDSSYNEQFF. As DNA, the CDR3 is TGCGCCAGCAGCGCAAGCGGGACTCTTGATAGCTCCTACAATGAGCAGTTCTTC.

The rearrangement joins TRBV7-9 to TRBJ1-5; 8 bases are shared with TRBD1. The CDR3 runs 17 residues. Germline V lookup: CDR1 SEHNR, CDR2 FQNEAQ (reference sequence). The junction had 15 bases not matched to a gene; V was cut back by 4 bases and J by 7 bases. CDR3 amino acids: CASSSSWAGGAEQPQHF. CDR3 in DNA: TGTGCCAGCAGCTCCAGTTGGGCAGGGGGCGCAGAACAGCCCCAGCATTTT.

The V and J genes are TRBV19 and TRBJ1-1, with a tentative D call TRBD1 (6 bases). Trimming removed 10 bases from V and 4 bases from J, with 25 bases in between. The CDR3 extends over 16 amino acids. Germline CDR1 is LNHDA and CDR2 is SQIVND (reference sequence). The DNA of the CDR3 is TGTGCCAACCAACAGGGCGGGGTAGTGTCTTTCACTGAAGCTTTCTTT. It yields the protein CANQQGGVVSFTEAFF.

The chain combines TRBV7-9 with TRBJ2-5, with 7 bases identical to TRBD2. The CDR3 is 13 residues long. Trimming cost V 5 bases and J 11 bases; bases outside gene matches: 11. Germline V CDR1 and CDR2: SEHNR, FQNEAQ (reference sequence). CDR3 sequence reads: CASSEPTSVEQYF. CDR3 sequence (DNA): TGTGCCAGCAGCGAGCCCACTAGCGTAGAGCAGTACTTC. Filled out from reference TRBV7-9 and TRBJ2-5, the complete variable domain reads DTGVSQNPRHKITKRGQNVTFRCDPISEHNRLYWYRQTLGQGPEFLTYFQNEAQLEKSRLLSDRFSAERPKGSFSTLEIQRTEQGDSAMYLCASSEPTSVEQYFGPGTRLLVL.

The chain carries TRBV28 and TRBJ1-1, with D unclear. The V end lost 6 bases, the J end lost 0 bases, and 8 bases lay between the germline ends. Germline V gene lookup returns CDR1 MDHEN and CDR2 SYDVKM. The CDR3 has 13 residues. The CDR3 loop reads CASRMVVNTEAFF. The CDR3 DNA sequence: TGTGCCAGCAGGATGGTAGTGAACACTGAAGCTTTCTTT.

The V gene is TRBV5-1, the J gene TRBJ1-1; the D gene is possibly TRBD1 (5 bases). CDR1 is SGHRS and CDR2 is YFSETQ in the germline V gene. This CDR3 comprises 19 residues. V was cut by 2 bases and J by 3 bases, with 26 bases left in between. CDR3 loop: CASSFREQGGSFMDTEAFF. The DNA of the CDR3 is TGCGCCAGCAGCTTCAGGGAGCAGGGTGGATCGTTTATGGACACTGAAGCTTTCTTT.

CDR3 coding DNA: TGTGCCAGCAGCGCCGGTGGACAGGGGGCAGGGGAGACCCAGTACTTC. Its translation: CASSAGGQGAGETQYF. The chain joins TRBV9 to TRBJ2-5; TRBD1 agrees at 11 bases. With V trimmed by 3 bases and J by 5 bases, 9 bases remained unmatched. The CDR3 length is 16 residues. The germline V gene encodes CDR1 SGDLS and CDR2 YYNGEE.

The V and J genes are TRBV2 and TRBJ2-4; possible D gene TRBD2, 5 bases. Trimming took 8 bases from V and 1 from J, leaving 18 bases between them. Germline CDR1 and CDR2: SNHLY and FYNNEI. This CDR3 spans 16 amino acids. CDR3 sequence: CASGLSHRGAKNIQYF. In DNA form, the CDR3 reads TGTGCCAGCGGCCTGTCCCACCGAGGGGCCAAAAACATTCAGTACTTC.

The genes are TRBV7-9 and TRBJ1-4; 7 positions agree with TRBD1. This CDR3 comprises 14 residues. Losses at the gene ends were 5 bases for V and 2 bases for J; bases not matched to a gene: 2. Germline V lookup: CDR1 SEHNR, CDR2 FQNEAQ (reference sequence). The CDR3 sequence is CASSQDRTNEKLFF. Here the CDR3 DNA reads TGTGCCAGCAGCCAGGACAGGACTAATGAAAAACTGTTTTTT. The full variable domain, completed using reference TRBV7-9 and TRBJ1-4, is DTGVSQNPRHKITKRGQNVTFRCDPISEHNRLYWYRQTLGQGPEFLTYFQNEAQLEKSRLLSDRFSAERPKGSFSTLEIQRTEQGDSAMYLCASSQDRTNEKLFFGSGTQLSVL.

This clone was detected ten times or more. The chain uses TRBV7-9 and TRBJ2-1, with 7 positions matching TRBD2. With 2 bases clipped from V and 8 bases from J, the junction kept 6 bases outside the gene matches. Germline loops: CDR1 SEHNR, CDR2 FQNEAQ (reference sequence). CDR3 length: 14 amino acids. CDR3 DNA: TGTGCCAGCAGCTTACTGAGGGAGGGTTATGAGCAGTTCTTC. As protein: CASSLLREGYEQFF.

This chain joins TRBV28 and TRBJ2-1; D is undetermined. Between the trimmed V and J ends, which lost 1 base and 2 bases, there was a span of 6 bases. Germline V gene lookup returns CDR1 MDHEN and CDR2 SYDVKM. The CDR3 totals 14 residues. The CDR3 nucleotides are TGTGCCAGCAGTTTATACAGAACCTACAATGAGCAGTTCTTC. This translates into CASSLYRTYNEQFF.

This rearrangement joins TRBV19 to TRBJ2-3, with D perhaps TRBD2 (6 bases). V lost 1 base to trimming and J lost 4 bases, with 18 bases between them. CDR3 length: 17 amino acids. CDR1 and CDR2 from the germline V gene are LNHDA and SQIVND (reference sequence). The CDR3 DNA is TGTGCCAGTAGTATAGGGCCTACTAGCTCCCCCCCAGATACGCAGTATTTT. Translated, it gives CASSIGPTSSPPDTQYF.

This clone was counted a single time. Within the sample, other DNA sequences also encode this same CDR3. The chain is built from TRBV28 and TRBJ1-3; TRBD1 is a possible D gene (5 bases). In germline, CDR1 is MDHEN, CDR2 SYDVKM. V was shortened by 2 bases and J by 1 base, with 6 bases between the two germline ends. CDR3 size: 14 residues. DNA for the CDR3: TGTGCCAGCAGTTTACAGGGATCTGGAAACACCATATATTTT. Amino acids: CASSLQGSGNTIYF.

This chain connects TRBV30 to TRBJ2-1, with 13 bases identical to TRBD2. The CDR3 spans 16 residues. Germline V gene data show CDR1 as GTSNPN and CDR2 as SVGIG (reference sequence). V lost 3 bases, J lost 5 bases, and 7 bases stayed unmatched. CDR3 amino acids: CAWSSGTSGTDNEQFF. The DNA of the CDR3 is TGTGCCTGGAGCTCCGGGACTAGCGGGACTGACAATGAGCAGTTCTTC.

CDR3 amino acids: CAWSLTGVIKYEQYF. Here the CDR3 DNA reads TGTGCCTGGAGCCTGACGGGGGTTATCAAGTACGAGCAGTACTTC. The gene calls are TRBV30 and TRBJ2-7, with D tentatively TRBD2 (6 bases). Germline CDR1 GTSNPN, CDR2 SVGIG (reference sequence). The CDR3 contains 15 residues. Trimming cost V 3 bases and J 4 bases, with 19 bases left between them.

The chain employs TRBV7-9 and TRBJ2-5; 9 bases align to TRBD1. Germline V CDR1 and CDR2: SEHNR, FQNEAQ (reference sequence). This CDR3 has 15 amino acids. V was pared by 5 bases and J by 5 bases, with 9 bases of the junction left unmatched. CDR3 region: CASSLGTGTGETQYF. The CDR3 DNA is TGTGCCAGCAGCCTAGGGACAGGGACTGGTGAGACCCAGTACTTC.

The V gene is TRBV9, the J gene TRBJ1-1; D remains ambiguous. Germline CDR1 SGDLS, CDR2 YYNGEE. The ends were cut back, 2 bases at V and 1 base at J, with 6 bases in the middle. CDR3 length: 13 amino acids. The CDR3, as DNA: TGTGCCAGCAGCGTTACCCAGAACACTGAAGCTTTCTTT. This encodes CASSVTQNTEAFF. Full variable domain (remainder filled in from reference TRBV9 and TRBJ1-1): DSGVTQTPKHLITATGQRVTLRCSPRSGDLSVYWYQQSLDQGLQFLIQYYNGEERAKGNILERFSAQQFPDLHSELNLSSLELGDSALYFCASSVTQNTEAFFGQGTRLTVV.

This clone was seen more than once but under ten times. Its ends do not fully match the called genes, so a read error is possible. The gene calls are TRBV2 and TRBJ1-5; D not certain. The CDR3 covers 16 residues. In germline, CDR1 is SNHLY, CDR2 FYNNEI. The CDR3 spells CASREGAAFSNQPQHF. Written as DNA, the CDR3 is TGTGCCAGCAGGGAAGGAGCGGCTTTTAGCAATCAGCCCCAGCATTTT.